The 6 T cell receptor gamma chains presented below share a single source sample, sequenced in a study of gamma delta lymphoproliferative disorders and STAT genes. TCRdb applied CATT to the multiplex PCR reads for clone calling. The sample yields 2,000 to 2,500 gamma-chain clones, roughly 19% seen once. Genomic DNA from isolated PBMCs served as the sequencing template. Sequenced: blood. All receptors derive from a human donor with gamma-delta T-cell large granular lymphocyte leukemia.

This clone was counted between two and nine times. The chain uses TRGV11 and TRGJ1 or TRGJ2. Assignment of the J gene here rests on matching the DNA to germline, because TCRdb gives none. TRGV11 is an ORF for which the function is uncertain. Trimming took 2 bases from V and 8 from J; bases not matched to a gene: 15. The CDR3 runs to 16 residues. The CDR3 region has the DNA TGTGCCTGCTGGATTAGGCTCCAGAGCATTAAGGATAAGAAACTCTTT. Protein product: CACWIRLQSIKDKKLF.

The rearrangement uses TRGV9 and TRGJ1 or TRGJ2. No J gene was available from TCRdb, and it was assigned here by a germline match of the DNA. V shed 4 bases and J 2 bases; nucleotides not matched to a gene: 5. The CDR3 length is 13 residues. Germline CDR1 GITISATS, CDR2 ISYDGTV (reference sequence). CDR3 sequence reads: CALWDHHYYKKLF. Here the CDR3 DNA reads TGTGCCTTGTGGGACCACCATTATTATAAGAAACTCTTT.

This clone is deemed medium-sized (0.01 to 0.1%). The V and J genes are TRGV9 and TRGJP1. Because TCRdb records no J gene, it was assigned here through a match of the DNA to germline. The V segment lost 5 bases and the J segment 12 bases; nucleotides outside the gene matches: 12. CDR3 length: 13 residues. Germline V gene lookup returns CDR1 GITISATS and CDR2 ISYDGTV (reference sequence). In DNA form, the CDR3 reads TGTGCCTTGTGGGGCTTAATAGCTCGGTTCAAGATATTT. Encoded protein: CALWGLIARFKIF.

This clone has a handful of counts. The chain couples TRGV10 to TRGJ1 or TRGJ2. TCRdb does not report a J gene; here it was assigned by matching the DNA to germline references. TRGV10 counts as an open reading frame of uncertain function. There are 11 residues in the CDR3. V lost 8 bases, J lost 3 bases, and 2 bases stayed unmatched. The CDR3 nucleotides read TGTGCTGCGTGGGGTTATTATAAGAAACTCTTT. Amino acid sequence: CAAWGYYKKLF.

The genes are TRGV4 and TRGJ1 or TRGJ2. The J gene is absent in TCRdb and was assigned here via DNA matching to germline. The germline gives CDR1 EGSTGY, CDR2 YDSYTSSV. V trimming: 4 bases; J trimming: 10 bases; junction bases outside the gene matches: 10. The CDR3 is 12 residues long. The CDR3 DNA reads TGTGCCACCTGGGAAATTGGTAAAAAGAAACTCTTT. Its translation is CATWEIGKKKLF.

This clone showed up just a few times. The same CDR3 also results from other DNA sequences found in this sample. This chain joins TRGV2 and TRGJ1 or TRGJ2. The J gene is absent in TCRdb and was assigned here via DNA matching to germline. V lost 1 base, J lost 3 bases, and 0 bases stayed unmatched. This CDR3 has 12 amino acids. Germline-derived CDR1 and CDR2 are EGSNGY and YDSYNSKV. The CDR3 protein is CATWDGYYKKLF. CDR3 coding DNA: TGTGCCACCTGGGACGGTTATTATAAGAAACTCTTT.